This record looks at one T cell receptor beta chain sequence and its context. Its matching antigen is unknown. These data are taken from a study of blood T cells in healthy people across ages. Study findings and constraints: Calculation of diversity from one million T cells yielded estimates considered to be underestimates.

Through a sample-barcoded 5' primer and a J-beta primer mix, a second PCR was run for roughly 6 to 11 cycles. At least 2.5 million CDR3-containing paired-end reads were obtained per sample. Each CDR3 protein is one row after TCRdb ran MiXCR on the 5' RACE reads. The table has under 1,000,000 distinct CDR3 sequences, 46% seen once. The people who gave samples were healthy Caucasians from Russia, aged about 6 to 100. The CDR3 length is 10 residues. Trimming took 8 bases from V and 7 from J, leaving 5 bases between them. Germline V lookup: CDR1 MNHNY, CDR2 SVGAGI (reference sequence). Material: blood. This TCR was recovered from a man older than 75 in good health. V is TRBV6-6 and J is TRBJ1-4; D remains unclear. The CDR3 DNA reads TGTGCCAGCCGAAGTGAAAAACTGTTTTTT. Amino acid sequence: CASRSEKLFF.